The clone carrying this TCR beta chain was observed a handful of times. The sample is drawn from a study of identical twins. The CDR3 runs to 11 residues. Germline values: CDR1 ENHRY, CDR2 SYGVKD. V lost 7 bases, J lost 8 bases, and 11 bases lay in between. One entry per CDR3 protein results from TCRdb running MiXCR on the 5' RACE reads. Of 500,000 or so distinct CDR3 sequences listed, 22% are singletons. These same data were also listed under a study on T cells expressing NK-cell markers.

The sequence was obtained from a woman between 18 and 29 years old in good health. The chain is built from TRBV10-3 and TRBJ1-1; D gene uncertain. Sequenced sample: CD4+ T cells sorted from blood. The CDR3 coding sequence is TGTGCCATCACGGGAGGGAAGGAAGCTTTCTTT. Protein sequence: CAITGGKEAFF.